This is a list of T cell receptor beta chains from one sample in a study of blood T cells in healthy people across ages. TCRdb re-derived calls from the 5' RACE reads in MiXCR, one entry per CDR3 protein. The table includes fewer than 1,000,000 distinct CDR3 sequences, less than 60% detected once. Specimen: blood. These receptors were collected from an elderly man in good health. The CDR3 runs from the conserved cysteine through the conserved F or W. Fields, in order: V gene, clone size, J gene, D gene, CDR3 DNA, CDR3 protein. D genes are given only for firm matches. For some rows the clone size is stated as once, few or many, or as a class when expanded; others skip it.

TRBV4-1,-,TRBJ2-5,TRBD2,TGCGCCAGCAGTTCCCGACTAGCGGGGGAGAAGGAGACCCAGTACTTC,CASSSRLAGEKETQYF
TRBV4-3,-,TRBJ2-2,TRBD2,TGCGCCAGCAGCCAAAGTCTGGTAGCGGGAGCTCAGGGGACCGGGGAGCTGTTTTTT,CASSQSLVAGAQGTGELFF
TRBV4-1,-,TRBJ2-1,TRBD1,TGCGCCAGCAGCCCCTCCGGGACAGGGGCTTGGCAGTCCTACAATGAGCAGTTCTTC,CASSPSGTGAWQSYNEQFF
TRBV5-6,-,TRBJ2-5,TRBD2,TGTGCCAGCAGCCCGGAAGCGGGAGGCGGTGAGACCCAGTACTTC,CASSPEAGGGETQYF
TRBV20-1,-,TRBJ2-5,TRBD2,TGCAGTGCCCCGGGGACTAGCAGAGATTACAATGAGCGGTACTTC,CSAPGTSRDYNERYF
TRBV20-1,-,TRBJ2-1,TRBD2,TGCAGTGCTAGAGATCTGAGACTAGCCTTATCGCTGTTCTTC,CSARDLRLALSLFF
TRBV20-1,once,TRBJ2-7,TRBD2,TGCAGTGCTAGAGGAGCTAGCCGGGGGGGCACAACTCCCTACGAGCAGTACTTC,CSARGASRGGTTPYEQYF
TRBV7-8,few,TRBJ2-1,-,TGTGCCAGCAGCTTAGAGAGAAAGCGGGTGAGCTCCTACAATGAGCAGTTCTTC,CASSLERKRVSSYNEQFF
TRBV7-8,few,TRBJ2-1,TRBD2,TGTGCCAGCAGCTTATTCCCCCCTAGCGGGACCCCAGGCAATGAGCAGTTCTTC,CASSLFPPSGTPGNEQFF
TRBV11-2,-,TRBJ2-5,-,TGTGCCAGCAGCTCCCAGATGAATGATAATACTGCCCAAGAGACCCAGTACTTC,CASSSQMNDNTAQETQYF
TRBV4-3,-,TRBJ2-1,TRBD2,TGCGCCAGCAGCCAAGATAGTGCTAGCGGGAGAACTGAGCAGTTCTTC,CASSQDSASGRTEQFF
TRBV5-1,few,TRBJ2-4,TRBD1,TGCGCCAGCAGACCCTGGGACAGGGGGATTCAGTACTTC,CASRPWDRGIQYF
TRBV5-1,-,TRBJ2-3,TRBD2,TGCGCCAGCAGCTTGTCGGCGGGAGGGCGGCGGGCAGATACGCAGTATTTT,CASSLSAGGRRADTQYF
TRBV5-1,-,TRBJ2-1,TRBD1,TGCGCCAGCAGCCTCGGGACAGCCTACAATGAGCGGTTCTTC,CASSLGTAYNERFF
TRBV7-8,many,TRBJ2-3,-,TGTGCCAGCAGCCAAAAATGGGGTGATCCCACAGATACGCAGTATTTT,CASSQKWGDPTDTQYF
TRBV6-6,-,TRBJ2-7,TRBD2,TGTGCCAACAGCCAGGGACTAGCGGGAGTTCCTGAGCAGTACTTC,CANSQGLAGVPEQYF
TRBV2,-,TRBJ1-5,-,TGTGCCAGCAGCGCCCTTGGGGGGGGCGATCAGCCCCAGCATTTT,CASSALGGGDQPQHF
TRBV18,-,TRBJ2-3,-,TGTGCCAGCTCACCAAGGGCCAGGGCCCCAGATACGCAGTATTTT,CASSPRARAPDTQYF
TRBV7-9,few,TRBJ2-3,-,TGTGCCAGCAGCTTTGGGGATCGCACAGATACGCAGTATTTT,CASSFGDRTDTQYF
TRBV7-2,-,TRBJ2-4,-,TGTGCCAGCAGCTTAGGGTGGGCACGGCAGTACTTC,CASSLGWARQYF
TRBV27,-,TRBJ2-5,TRBD2,TGTGCCAGCAGTTTATATTCGGGACGGGAGGGCCTGGAGACCCAGTACTTC,CASSLYSGREGLETQYF
TRBV18,-,TRBJ2-5,TRBD2,TGTGCCAGCTCACCCCGAGATAGCGGGCAAGAGACCCAGTACTTC,CASSPRDSGQETQYF
TRBV28,-,TRBJ1-4,-,TGTGCCAGCACACTCTTTTTCGGGAGTAATGAAAAACTGTTTTTT,CASTLFFGSNEKLFF
TRBV10-3,-,TRBJ2-7,-,TGTGCCATCAGTCCCGGGACTCCAGCCCACGAGCAGTACTTC,CAISPGTPAHEQYF
TRBV28,-,TRBJ1-3,-,TGTGCCAGCTCGGGCATAAACACCATATATTTT,CASSGINTIYF
TRBV20-1,-,TRBJ2-3,-,TGCAGTGCTAGTTTTACTAGGACGCAGTATTTT,CSASFTRTQYF
TRBV28,-,TRBJ2-3,TRBD1,TGTGCCAGCAGGGGGGACAGATCAGATACGCAGTATTTT,CASRGDRSDTQYF